This T cell receptor beta chain was sequenced during a study of blood T cell repertoires in COVID-19. For the study at large: Acute-phase and convalescent COVID-19 samples originated in the United States, Italy and Spain.

Germline CDR1 and CDR2: MNHNY and SVGAGI (reference sequence). V was cut by 0 bases and J by 1 base, with 9 bases left in between. This CDR3 is built from 15 residues. In the original analysis: The assay estimated nucleated cells by amplifying reference gene primers. The table came from immunoSEQ multiplex PCR; TCRdb's copy has only in-frame clones and leaves some out. For V, J and clone size, that table is used; D and trimming come from the DNA. The sample shows 100,000 to 120,000 clones, about four fifths of them seen only once. The receptor's source is a woman aged 55-69 years with acute or convalescent COVID-19. The sequenced sample was peripheral blood. The chain recombines TRBV6-6 with TRBJ1-1, with D uncertain. The CDR3 sequence is CASSYSERENTEAFF. The CDR3 bases are TGTGCCAGCAGTTACTCCGAGAGGGAGAACACTGAAGCTTTCTTT.